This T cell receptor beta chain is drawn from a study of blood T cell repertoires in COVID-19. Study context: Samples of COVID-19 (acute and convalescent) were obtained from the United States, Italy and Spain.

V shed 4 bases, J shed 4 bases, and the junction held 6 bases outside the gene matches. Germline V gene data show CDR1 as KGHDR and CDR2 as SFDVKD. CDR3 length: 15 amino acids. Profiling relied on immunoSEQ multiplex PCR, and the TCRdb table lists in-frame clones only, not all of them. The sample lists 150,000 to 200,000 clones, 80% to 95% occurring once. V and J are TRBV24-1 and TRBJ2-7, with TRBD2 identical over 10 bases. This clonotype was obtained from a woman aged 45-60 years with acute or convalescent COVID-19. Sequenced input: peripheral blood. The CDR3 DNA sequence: TGTGCCACCAGTGACGGCCTAGCGGGAGTTTACGAGCAGTACTTC. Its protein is CATSDGLAGVYEQYF.